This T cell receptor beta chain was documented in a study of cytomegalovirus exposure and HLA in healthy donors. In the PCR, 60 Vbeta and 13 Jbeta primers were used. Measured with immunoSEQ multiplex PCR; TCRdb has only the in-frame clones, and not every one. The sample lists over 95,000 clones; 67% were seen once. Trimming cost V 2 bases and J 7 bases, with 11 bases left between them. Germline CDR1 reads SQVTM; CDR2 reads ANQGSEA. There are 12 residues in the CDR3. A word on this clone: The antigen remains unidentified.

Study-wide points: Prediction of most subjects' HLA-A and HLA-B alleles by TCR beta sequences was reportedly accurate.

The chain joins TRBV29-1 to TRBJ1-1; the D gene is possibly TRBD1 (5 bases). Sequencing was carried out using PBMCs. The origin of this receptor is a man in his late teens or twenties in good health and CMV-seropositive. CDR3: CSVENVQGEAFF. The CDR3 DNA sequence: TGCAGCGTTGAAAACGTCCAGGGTGAAGCTTTCTTT. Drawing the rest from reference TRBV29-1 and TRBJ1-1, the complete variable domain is SAVISQKPSRDICQRGTSLTIQCQVDSQVTMMFWYRQQPGQSLTLIATANQGSEATYESGFVIDKFPISRPNLTFSTLTVSNMSPEDSSIYLCSVENVQGEAFFGQGTRLTVV.